These 23 T cell receptor beta chains came from one sample sequenced in a study of Graves' ophthalmopathy and Graves' hyperthyroidism. TCR beta CDR3 amplification used RNA transcripts. First-round RT-PCR with HTBI primers preceded a second-round multiplex PCR. One entry per CDR3 protein results from TCRdb running MiXCR on the multiplex PCR reads. The sample carries approximately 500,000 distinct CDR3 sequences, around an eighth recorded once. The sample was blood. Receptors originate from a woman aged 25 to 39 with Graves' ophthalmopathy.

This clonotype was detected ten times or more. The chain is built from TRBV29-1 and TRBJ2-7; TRBD1 is a possible D gene (5 bases). CDR1 SQVTM and CDR2 ANQGSEA come from the germline V gene. The CDR3 spans 12 residues. V was shortened by 4 bases and J by 5 bases, with 12 bases between the two germline ends. CDR3 in amino acids: CSVVLQVDEQYF. In nucleotides, the CDR3 is TGCAGCGTTGTCTTACAGGTAGACGAGCAGTACTTC.

This clonotype showed up many times. V usage is TRBV2 and J usage is TRBJ1-5, with 9 bases that match TRBD1. Losses at the gene ends were 5 bases for V and 0 bases for J; bases not matched to a gene: 8. The CDR3 extends over 17 amino acids. From germline, CDR1 is SNHLY and CDR2 FYNNEI. Here the CDR3 DNA reads TGTGCCAGCAGTTTGGGACAGGGATTATATAGCAATCAGCCCCAGCATTTT. It is translated as CASSLGQGLYSNQPQHF.

CDR3: CASGLGGGDGETQYF. The CDR3 region has the DNA TGTGCCAGCGGGCTGGGGGGAGGAGATGGAGAGACCCAGTACTTC. This chain uses TRBV7-2 with TRBJ2-5, with D possibly matching TRBD2 (6 bases). CDR1 is SGHTA and CDR2 is FQGNSA in the germline V gene. This CDR3 is 15 amino acids long. Trimming pared 8 bases from V and 4 bases from J, leaving 20 bases between. The variable domain in full, with the rest retrieved from reference TRBV7-2 and TRBJ2-5, is GAGVSQSPSNKVTEKGKDVELRCDPISGHTALYWYRQSLGQGLEFLIYFQGNSAPDKSGLPSDRFSAERTGGSVSTLTIQRTQQEDSAVYLCASGLGGGDGETQYFGPGTRLLVL.

This clonotype has just one count. Since a much larger clone is just one base distant, this may be a read error. The rearrangement joins TRBV20-1 to TRBJ1-1; 7 bases match TRBD1. The length of the CDR3 is 14 residues. The J segment lost 1 base and the V segment lost 6 bases, leaving 8 bases of the junction unmatched. The germline gives CDR1 DFQATT, CDR2 SNEGSKA (reference sequence). The DNA for the CDR3 is TGCAGTGCGCCCCGACAGGGATCGAACACTGAAGCTTTCTTT. Translating it yields CSAPRQGSNTEAFF.

This clonotype was recorded a few times. The rearrangement uses TRBV27 and TRBJ2-2; TRBD2 aligns across 8 bases. CDR1 and CDR2 (germline): MNHEY, SMNVEV (reference sequence). V shed 7 bases and J 6 bases; nucleotides not matched to a gene: 10. The CDR3 has 15 amino acids. The chain's CDR3 is CASTPGLGLAGELFF. CDR3 DNA: TGTGCCAGCACCCCGGGACTAGGTCTCGCCGGGGAGCTGTTTTTT.

There are many counts of this clonotype. The chain combines TRBV6-4 with TRBJ2-6, with D unresolved. The V gene's germline CDR1 is MRHNA and CDR2 SNTAGT. Between the trimmed V and J ends, which lost 4 bases and 0 bases, there was a span of 7 bases. The CDR3 sequence is 15 residues long. The CDR3 is CASSAGNSGANVLTF. In nucleotides, the CDR3 is TGTGCCAGCAGTGCTGGCAACTCTGGGGCCAACGTCCTGACTTTC.

This clonotype showed up many times. Written as DNA, the CDR3 is TGTGCCAGCAGTTTAACGGATCAGCCCCAGCATTTT. Amino acid sequence: CASSLTDQPQHF. V and J are TRBV28 and TRBJ1-5; no clear D gene. The V end was cut by 2 bases, the J end by 5 bases, with 4 bases between. CDR1 and CDR2 (germline): MDHEN, SYDVKM. This CDR3 has 12 amino acids.

The rearrangement uses TRBV6-5 and TRBJ2-5, with TRBD2 matching 9 bases. Unmatched junction bases numbered 8, after V lost 0 bases and J lost 9 bases. The CDR3 totals 15 residues. CDR1 MNHEY and CDR2 SVGAGI come from the germline V gene. DNA of the CDR3: TGTGCCAGCAGTTACTCGTTAGCGGGAGTGGGGTCCCAGTACTTC. The encoded protein is CASSYSLAGVGSQYF.

This clonotype was recorded at least ten times. The chain joins TRBV20-1 to TRBJ2-3; D ambiguous. The germline V and J ends were trimmed by 0 bases and 5 bases, with 9 bases remaining between them. Germline loops: CDR1 DFQATT, CDR2 SNEGSKA (reference sequence). The CDR3 is 13 residues long. CDR3 region: CSARDPIEDTQYF. CDR3 sequence (DNA): TGCAGTGCTAGAGATCCTATAGAAGATACGCAGTATTTT.

Comment on this clonotype: An end of the junction does not agree with germline; a read error may underlie this. The chain uses TRBV20-1 and TRBJ2-5; D assignment may be TRBD1 or TRBD2 (5 bases each). The CDR3 loop spans 13 amino acids. The V gene's germline CDR1 is DFQATT and CDR2 SNEGSKA (reference sequence). DNA for the CDR3: TGCAGTGCTAGAGCAACGAGGGGAGAGACCCAGTGCTTC. Translated: CSARATRGETQCF.

This clonotype was recorded a few times. The chain uses TRBV4-2 and TRBJ1-6, with D maybe TRBD1 (5 bases). Germline loops: CDR1 LGHNA, CDR2 YNFKEQ. V dropped 4 bases and J dropped 5 bases, with 12 bases sitting between them. This CDR3 spans 15 amino acids. CDR3 in amino acids: CASSPGLLDNSPLHF. Written as DNA, the CDR3 is TGTGCCAGCAGCCCGGGACTGCTGGATAATTCACCCCTCCACTTT.

This clonotype occurred many times. This chain links TRBV11-2 with TRBJ2-5; the D is unclear. This CDR3 has 15 residues. Germline assignment: CDR1 SGHAT and CDR2 FQNNGV. V was clipped by 1 base and J by 5 bases, with 14 bases between them. CDR3 DNA sequence: TGTGCCAGCAGCTTAGGTCGTGGGGTCGCGGAGACCCAGTACTTC. Residues: CASSLGRGVAETQYF.

At least ten counts were recorded for this clonotype. V gene TRBV5-1 combines with J gene TRBJ1-1, with no clear D. Germline CDR1 reads SGHRS; CDR2 reads YFSETQ. V dropped 2 bases and J dropped 4 bases, with 12 bases sitting between them. The CDR3 loop spans 14 amino acids. The CDR3 region has the DNA TGCGCCAGCAGCTTAAGCGGTTTTGGCACTGAAGCTTTCTTT. Translating it yields CASSLSGFGTEAFF.

The CDR3 DNA reads as TGTGCCTGGGATAGGGGACTCTTCGGGCGCAACTCCTACGAGCAGTACTTC. It specifies CAWDRGLFGRNSYEQYF. The chain couples TRBV30 to TRBJ2-7; D perhaps matches TRBD2 (6 bases). Germline CDR1 is GTSNPN and CDR2 is SVGIG (reference sequence). Trimming took off 5 bases at V and 0 bases at J, with 23 bases between the two ends. This CDR3 comprises 17 residues. Drawing the rest from reference TRBV30 and TRBJ2-7, the complete variable domain is SQTIHQWPATLVQPVGSPLSLECTVEGTSNPNLYWYRQAAGRGLQLLFYSVGIGQISSEVPQNLSASRPQDRQFILSSKKLLLSDSGFYLCAWDRGLFGRNSYEQYFGPGTRLTVT.

With regard to this clonotype: A clone one base away is much larger, so this may be a read error. Because the CDR3 is missing its conserved closing phenylalanine or tryptophan, this is likely a read error. This chain connects TRBV6-1 to TRBJ1-1; D is ambiguous. The germline gives CDR1 MNHNS, CDR2 SASEGT. This CDR3 has 13 residues. In nucleotides, the CDR3 is TGTGCCAGCAGGGTAAGGGAAGCCACTGGAGCTTTCTAT. This gives the protein CASRVREATGAFY.

For this clonotype: One junction end disagrees with the germline gene, perhaps due to a read error. The J gene is TRBJ2-7, the V gene TRBV6-4, with 7 bases identical to TRBD1. In germline, CDR1 is MRHNA, CDR2 SNTAGT. The CDR3 has 14 amino acids. For the CDR3, the DNA is TGTGCCAGCAGTTACTCCGGGACAGCCTACGAGCAGTACTTC. It codes for CASSYSGTAYEQYF.

On this clonotype: The CDR3 end shows no conserved phenylalanine or tryptophan, and so a read error is likely. This chain connects TRBV12-3 or TRBV12-4 to TRBJ1-5; D is ambiguous. V was cut by 6 bases and J by 3 bases, with 15 bases left in between. This CDR3 is 15 amino acids long. The CDR3 DNA reads TGTGCCAGCAGCCCCCCCACAGAGCTCAATCAGCCCCAGCATCTT. Translated, it gives CASSPPTELNQPQHL.

This clonotype was counted many times. The chain couples TRBV28 to TRBJ2-2; possibly TRBD2 for D (6 bases). This CDR3 has 17 amino acids. With 7 bases removed from V and 0 bases from J, the gap between germline ends came to 18 bases. CDR1 is MDHEN and CDR2 is SYDVKM in the germline V gene. The CDR3 loop reads CASIPGRLEANTGELFF. CDR3 DNA: TGTGCCAGCATCCCCGGGCGACTAGAGGCGAACACCGGGGAGCTGTTTTTT.

At least ten counts were recorded for this clonotype. This rearrangement joins TRBV7-6 to TRBJ2-5; D could derive from TRBD1 or TRBD2 (6 bases each). The germline gives CDR1 SGHVS, CDR2 FNYEAQ. Trimming stripped 5 bases from V and 2 bases from J, with 18 bases between. There are 16 residues in the CDR3. The CDR3 spells CASSSIGGYLQETQYF. The CDR3 DNA sequence: TGTGCCAGCAGCAGTATAGGGGGGTACCTACAAGAGACCCAGTACTTC.

This clonotype was seen many times. The genes are TRBV11-2 and TRBJ2-7, with D perhaps matching TRBD1 (6 bases). Per germline, CDR1 SGHAT and CDR2 FQNNGV. The CDR3 is 15 residues long. Between the trimmed V and J ends, which lost 5 bases and 4 bases, there was a span of 18 bases. The CDR3: CASSTLQGSVYEQYF. Here the CDR3 DNA reads TGTGCCAGCAGCACTCTGCAGGGGAGCGTGTACGAGCAGTACTTC.

The chain is built from TRBV6-1 and TRBJ1-2; D is uncertain. This CDR3 is built from 12 residues. V was trimmed by 6 bases and J by 3 bases, leaving 8 bases between them. Germline V gene lookup returns CDR1 MNHNS and CDR2 SASEGT. The CDR3 reads CASRPGHYGYTF. For the CDR3, the DNA is TGTGCCAGCAGACCGGGCCACTATGGCTACACCTTC.

This clonotype was counted at least ten times. J is TRBJ1-5 and V is TRBV6-1, with D tentatively TRBD1 (6 bases). The V gene's germline CDR1 is MNHNS and CDR2 SASEGT. The CDR3 spans 13 residues. Trimming pared 8 bases from V and 1 base from J, leaving 9 bases between. This CDR3 reads CASGQSSNQPQHF. CDR3 in DNA: TGTGCCAGCGGACAGTCGAGCAATCAGCCCCAGCATTTT.

This clonotype was counted many times. The gene calls are TRBV12-3 or TRBV12-4 and TRBJ1-2; tentatively, D is TRBD1 (5 bases). V was shortened by 3 bases and J by 14 bases, with 13 bases between the two germline ends. CDR3 length: 11 residues. The CDR3 bases are TGTGCCAGCAGTTTCTCCCGGGACGTAACCTTC. Encoded protein: CASSFSRDVTF.